The 25 T cell receptor beta chains below come from one sample, sequenced in a study of T cell responses to AZD1222 COVID-19 vaccine. The repertoire was sequenced with immunoSEQ multiplex PCR; TCRdb's copy has only in-frame clones and lacks some. The table has more than 80,000 clones, just over 85% seen once. The sample in question was peripheral blood, obtained on day 0 of AZD1222 vaccination. The receptors were sampled from an adult in good health.

The chain combines TRBV2 with TRBJ2-3; a weak D match, TRBD2 (6 bases). The CDR3 totals 14 residues. Per germline, CDR1 SNHLY and CDR2 FYNNEI. Trimming removed 2 bases at V and 8 bases at J, with 14 bases between. CDR3 protein: CASSESYQGGTQYF. The CDR3 DNA sequence: TGTGCCAGCAGTGAAAGTTACCAGGGAGGTACGCAGTATTTT.

This chain connects TRBV9 to TRBJ2-1; tentative D call: TRBD2 (5 bases). This CDR3 comprises 14 residues. Germline V lookup: CDR1 SGDLS, CDR2 YYNGEE. Trimming took 0 bases from V and 7 from J, leaving 11 bases between them. This CDR3 is CASSVAIRGNEQFF. CDR3 nucleotide sequence: TGTGCCAGCAGCGTAGCTATAAGAGGGAATGAGCAGTTCTTC. The variable domain in full, with the rest retrieved from reference TRBV9 and TRBJ2-1, is DSGVTQTPKHLITATGQRVTLRCSPRSGDLSVYWYQQSLDQGLQFLIQYYNGEERAKGNILERFSAQQFPDLHSELNLSSLELGDSALYFCASSVAIRGNEQFFGPGTRLTVL.

The CDR3 region is CATSGGLGTQYF. As DNA, the CDR3 is TGTGCCACCTCGGGTGGTCTAGGTACGCAGTATTTT. The genes are TRBV6-5 and TRBJ2-3; D gene ambiguous. CDR3 length: 12 residues. The V and J ends lost 10 bases and 8 bases respectively, with 16 bases between them. Germline-derived CDR1 and CDR2 are MNHEY and SVGAGI.

The rearrangement links TRBV18 to TRBJ1-5; no reliable D call. The V end lost 5 bases, the J end lost 5 bases, and 10 bases lay between the germline ends. Germline V gene data show CDR1 as KGHSH and CDR2 as LQKENI. The CDR3 is 13 residues long. CDR3 sequence (DNA): TGTGCCAGCTCAAGGGAGTCCGATCAGCCCCAGCATTTT. Protein: CASSRESDQPQHF. The full variable domain, rest sourced from reference TRBV18 and TRBJ1-5, is NAGVMQNPRHLVRRRGQEARLRCSPMKGHSHVYWYRQLPEEGLKFMVYLQKENIIDESGMPKERFSAEFPKEGPSILRIQQVVRGDSAAYFCASSRESDQPQHFGDGTRLSIL.

The chain combines TRBV7-9 with TRBJ1-1; D might be TRBD1 (5 bases). Germline V CDR1 and CDR2: SEHNR, FQNEAQ (reference sequence). With 5 bases removed from V and 6 bases from J, the gap between germline ends came to 10 bases. The CDR3 runs 12 residues. The CDR3: CASSIRQSEAFF. DNA of the CDR3: TGTGCCAGCAGCATCCGACAGTCTGAAGCTTTCTTT.

The chain links TRBV15 to TRBJ2-1; tentative D call: TRBD1 (5 bases). Germline loops: CDR1 LNHNV, CDR2 YYDKDF (reference sequence). CDR3 length equals 14 residues. The V gene lost 5 bases and the J gene lost 5 bases, with 13 bases spanning the gap. CDR3 sequence: CATSARQSNNEQFF. CDR3 nucleotides: TGTGCCACCAGCGCCCGACAGTCCAACAATGAGCAGTTCTTC.

This clone was seen only once. This chain joins TRBV5-1 and TRBJ1-6; 7 bases fit TRBD1. CDR3 length equals 15 residues. After removal of 0 bases from V and 11 bases from J, the junction contained 8 bases not matched to a gene. Looked up from germline, CDR1 is SGHRS and CDR2 is YFSETQ. CDR3 in amino acids: CASSLEPGGGTPLHF. CDR3 in DNA: TGCGCCAGCAGCTTGGAGCCAGGGGGAGGGACACCCCTCCACTTT.

The chain links TRBV28 to TRBJ1-2, with 11 bases aligning to TRBD1. The V segment lost 8 bases and the J segment 4 bases; nucleotides outside the gene matches: 3. The CDR3 consists of 13 residues. Germline V lookup: CDR1 MDHEN, CDR2 SYDVKM. CDR3 loop: CASEDRGLYGYTF. The DNA for the CDR3 is TGTGCCAGCGAGGACAGGGGGCTCTATGGCTACACCTTC.

There are a few counts of this clone. The rearrangement joins TRBV6-6 to TRBJ1-2; D might be TRBD1 (6 bases). The CDR3 extends over 15 amino acids. Germline CDR1 is MNHNY and CDR2 is SVGAGI (reference sequence). Trimming took 3 bases from V and 3 from J, leaving 14 bases between them. CDR3 loop: CASSYTGGRDYGYTF. The DNA of the CDR3 is TGTGCCAGCAGTTATACGGGGGGCAGGGACTATGGCTACACCTTC.

The V and J genes are TRBV7-2 and TRBJ2-7; 9 bases fit TRBD2. With 5 bases clipped from V and 4 bases from J, the junction kept 9 bases outside the gene matches. This CDR3 is 15 amino acids long. The germline gives CDR1 SGHTA, CDR2 FQGNSA. The CDR3 loop is CASSPGAGGQYEQYF. Written as DNA, the CDR3 is TGTGCCAGCAGCCCAGGGGCGGGGGGGCAGTACGAGCAGTACTTC. Supplemented by reference TRBV7-2 and TRBJ2-7, the full variable domain reads GAGVSQSPSNKVTEKGKDVELRCDPISGHTALYWYRQSLGQGLEFLIYFQGNSAPDKSGLPSDRFSAERTGGSVSTLTIQRTQQEDSAVYLCASSPGAGGQYEQYFGPGTRLTVT.

The chain couples TRBV19 to TRBJ2-3; 7 bases are shared with TRBD2. Germline V gene sequence: CDR1 LNHDA, CDR2 SQIVND (reference sequence). This CDR3 contains 14 residues. J lost 4 bases, V lost 6 bases, and 7 bases had no gene match. The CDR3 nucleotides read TGTGCCAGTAGAGACGAAGGGAGGGCAGATACGCAGTATTTT. Protein product: CASRDEGRADTQYF.

The V call is TRBV29-1, the J call TRBJ2-1, with TRBD2 matching over 10 bases. V lost 5 bases to trimming and J lost 9 bases; unmatched junction nucleotides: 7. The CDR3 loop spans 13 amino acids. The V gene's germline CDR1 is SQVTM and CDR2 ANQGSEA. CDR3 sequence: CSVSLAGNSEQFF. CDR3 nucleotides: TGCAGCGTTTCACTAGCGGGAAACAGTGAGCAGTTCTTC.

The chain recombines TRBV28 with TRBJ2-1, with 8 nucleotides matching TRBD2. V gave up 5 bases and J gave up 4 bases; unmatched junction bases: 10. Germline CDR1 MDHEN, CDR2 SYDVKM. The length of the CDR3 is 16 residues. The CDR3 region is CASSPMGGGSYNEQFF. DNA of the CDR3: TGTGCCAGCAGTCCCATGGGCGGGGGGTCTTACAATGAGCAGTTCTTC.

The V call is TRBV6-4, the J call TRBJ2-7, with D tentatively TRBD1 (6 bases). In germline, CDR1 is MRHNA, CDR2 SNTAGT. Trimming took 10 bases from V and 5 from J, leaving 21 bases between them. The CDR3 runs to 14 residues. The CDR3 DNA reads TGTGCCACCTCAGGATGGGGGCCTATCAACGAGCAGTACTTC. It codes for CATSGWGPINEQYF.

This clone is labeled medium-sized (0.01 to 0.1%). The gene calls are TRBV20-1 and TRBJ2-7, with 8 bases identical to TRBD1. This CDR3 comprises 11 residues. CDR1 is DFQATT and CDR2 is SNEGSKA in the germline V gene (reference sequence). Unmatched junction bases numbered 3, after V lost 5 bases and J lost 6 bases. The CDR3 sequence is CSAHTGGEQYF. DNA of the CDR3: TGCAGTGCTCATACAGGGGGCGAGCAGTACTTC.

This rearrangement joins TRBV9 to TRBJ2-3; 8 bases align to TRBD1. Germline CDR1 and CDR2: SGDLS and YYNGEE. The V and J ends lost 0 bases and 0 bases, in that order; junction bases with no gene match: 3. The CDR3 has 16 residues. The CDR3 loop reads CASSVGTGFSTDTQYF. In DNA form, the CDR3 reads TGTGCCAGCAGCGTAGGGACAGGGTTTAGCACAGATACGCAGTATTTT.

This clone was found once. The chain recombines TRBV7-9 with TRBJ1-2; D call uncertain. V was cut by 2 bases and J by 4 bases, with 11 bases left in between. The CDR3 is 14 residues long. Germline CDR1 is SEHNR and CDR2 is FQNEAQ (reference sequence). In nucleotides, the CDR3 is TGTGCCAGCAGCTTAATACAGCCTATCTATGGCTACACCTTC. Protein: CASSLIQPIYGYTF. Full variable domain (rest looked up from reference TRBV7-9 and TRBJ1-2): DTGVSQNPRHKITKRGQNVTFRCDPISEHNRLYWYRQTLGQGPEFLTYFQNEAQLEKSRLLSDRFSAERPKGSFSTLEIQRTEQGDSAMYLCASSLIQPIYGYTFGSGTRLTVV.

The gene calls are TRBV3-1 (or the pseudogene TRBV3-2) and TRBJ2-5; no clear D gene. The germline V gene has CDR1 LGHDT and CDR2 YNNKEL (reference sequence). The CDR3 extends over 10 amino acids. Trimming pared 8 bases from V and 5 bases from J, leaving 6 bases between. This CDR3 reads CASFPETQYF. The CDR3 nucleotides read TGTGCCAGCTTCCCGGAGACCCAGTACTTC.

CDR3 DNA sequence: TGTGCCAGCAGCAAAGAGGAGTCGGGGGACAGGGGCGGTAGAGCCAAAAACATTCAGTACTTC. Translated: CASSKEESGDRGGRAKNIQYF. The genes are TRBV21-1 and TRBJ2-4; the D call in the table, TRBD1, was not verified against the DNA. TRBV21-1 is shown as a pseudogene. This CDR3 is 21 amino acids long.

The chain couples TRBV2 to TRBJ2-2, with D perhaps TRBD2 (5 bases). From germline, CDR1 is SNHLY and CDR2 FYNNEI. The CDR3 runs 14 residues. V was pared by 5 bases and J by 2 bases, with 9 bases between. The DNA of the CDR3 is TGTGCCAGCAGTCCAGGACTTAACACCGGGGAGCTGTTTTTT. This translates into CASSPGLNTGELFF.

V gene TRBV28 combines with J gene TRBJ2-2; 11 bases line up with TRBD2. Unmatched junction bases numbered 5, after V lost 5 bases and J lost 0 bases. Germline CDR1 reads MDHEN; CDR2 reads SYDVKM. The CDR3 is made up of 17 amino acids. CDR3 residues: CASSRVSGRANTGELFF. The CDR3 nucleotides read TGTGCCAGCAGTCGGGTTAGCGGGAGGGCGAACACCGGGGAGCTGTTTTTT.

The sample holds a few counts of this clone. The chain is built from TRBV2 and TRBJ1-2, with D tentatively TRBD1 (6 bases). CDR1 is SNHLY, CDR2 FYNNEI, per germline. The V end lost 7 bases, the J end lost 8 bases, and 17 bases lay between the germline ends. The CDR3 is 13 amino acids. The CDR3 loop is CASNWDTNGGYTF. The CDR3 DNA sequence: TGTGCCAGCAACTGGGACACAAACGGCGGCTACACCTTC.

In regard to this clone: The missing conserved phenylalanine or tryptophan at the end of this CDR3 makes a read error likely. It is unclear where the CDR3 begins or ends on the DNA, so no DNA is shown, and the CDR3 is as TCRdb lists it. V gene TRBV12-2 combines with J gene TRBJ1-5; TRBD1, as called in the table, went unchecked against the DNA. TRBV12-2 counts as a pseudogene. The CDR3 is 9 residues long, ends included. This chain's CDR3 is CASVRQYIR.

The chain uses TRBV7-9 and TRBJ2-3; TRBD2 aligns across 12 bases. Losses at the gene ends were 2 bases for V and 3 bases for J; bases not matched to a gene: 9. The CDR3 has 18 amino acids. CDR1 is SEHNR and CDR2 is FQNEAQ in the germline V gene (reference sequence). This CDR3 is CASSLQTSGSLKTDTQYF. The CDR3 region has the DNA TGTGCCAGCAGCTTACAGACTAGCGGGAGTTTAAAGACAGATACGCAGTATTTT.

This sequence joins TRBV11-2 and TRBJ2-2; perhaps TRBD2 as D (6 bases). The CDR3 has 15 residues. Trimming pared 3 bases from V and 3 bases from J, leaving 11 bases between. The germline gives CDR1 SGHAT, CDR2 FQNNGV. CDR3 loop: CASSFRDFYTGELFF. Here the CDR3 DNA reads TGTGCCAGCAGCTTTAGGGACTTCTACACCGGGGAGCTGTTTTTT.